This T cell receptor (beta chain) was identified during a study of cytotoxic CD8 clonotypes in ibrutinib-treated CLL. General study findings and limits: Relative to age-matched healthy donors, clonality at baseline was higher, and it tracked circulating CD8+ T-cell counts. The study found clonality rose at ibrutinib response, then fell toward baseline at progression.

With respect to this clone: The target antigen is unknown.

CDR1 and CDR2 from the germline V gene are SGHRS and YFSETQ. The CDR3 sequence is 16 residues long. V was pared by 0 bases and J by 2 bases, with 9 bases between. Library input was 1.5 to 2 micrograms of DNA from cryopreserved PBMCs. Target depth was 1 in 200,000 to 1 in 1 million T cells, about 10x per clonotype. Only in-frame clones appear in the TCRdb table, and some are missing; sequencing was by immunoSEQ multiplex PCR. The sample has roughly 170,000 clones, 84% seen once. J is TRBJ2-6 and V is TRBV5-1, with D possibly TRBD1 on 5 matching bases. Source: PBMCs, taken after 24 months of ibrutinib treatment. The clonotype originates from a human donor with chronic lymphocytic leukemia. For the CDR3, the DNA is TGCGCCAGCAGCTTGGCCCCAGGGACTGGGGCCAACGTCCTGACTTTC. Translation: CASSLAPGTGANVLTF.